The text below deals with one T cell receptor beta chain. Only in-frame clones appear in the TCRdb table, and some are missing; sequencing was by immunoSEQ multiplex PCR. Of about 260,000 clones in the sample, approximately 90% were seen once. The data are from a study of blood T cell repertoires in COVID-19. Trimming took 10 bases from V and 3 from J; bases not matched to a gene: 8. The CDR3 length is 13 residues. The sequenced material came from PBMCs or T cells enriched from blood (not recorded which). The source is a woman between 40 and 50 years old with acute COVID-19. The chain couples TRBV12-3 or TRBV12-4 to TRBJ2-7; 8 positions agree with TRBD2. CDR3: CATPSGRVYEQYF. The CDR3 DNA follows: TGTGCCACCCCCAGCGGGAGAGTCTACGAGCAGTACTTC.